This T cell receptor beta chain emerged from a study of post-analysis software for immune sequencing data. Libraries were made from TCR beta cDNA, and they carried unique molecular identifiers. TCRdb called the PCR reads again in MiXCR, with one record for every CDR3 protein. The table lists 740,000 or so distinct CDR3 sequences, under 70% of them singletons, with around 4.5% in the top ten. Study-wide points: TRBV5-6, TRBV5-1 and TRBV20-1 were among roughly five TRBV segments more frequent in patients than controls.

A word on this clonotype: Antigen specificity is unknown.

The ends were cut back, 10 bases at V and 4 bases at J, with 10 bases in the middle. The V gene's germline CDR1 is MDHEN and CDR2 SYDVKM. This CDR3 spans 11 amino acids. This receptor was obtained from a girl aged 5 to 17 with multiple sclerosis. The source material was blood. The rearrangement joins TRBV28 to TRBJ1-2, with no clear D. The CDR3 bases are TGTGCCATTGCGGCGGGCTATGGCTACACCTTC. Amino acids: CAIAAGYGYTF.